This T cell receptor (beta chain) appears in the sequencing data of a study of cytotoxic CD8 clonotypes in ibrutinib-treated CLL. Study context: The patient breakdown showed under 12 relapsed/refractory and more than 14 treatment-naive cases, with approximately 18 IGHV unmutated. Recorded responses included about 25 partial and 2 complete; following median approximately six years, roughly 15 stayed remitted and 12 progressed. Study findings and constraints: While tracking circulating CD8+ T-cell counts, baseline clonality exceeded that of age-matched healthy donors. Whereas clonality rose at ibrutinib response, it declined toward baseline at progression.

The V gene lost 3 bases and the J gene lost 13 bases, with 14 bases spanning the gap. Germline lookup yields CDR1 MGHDK and CDR2 SYGVNS. This CDR3 contains 12 residues. Comment on this clone: Its antigen is as yet unknown.

The data were produced by immunoSEQ multiplex PCR, yet TCRdb's version contains in-frame clones alone and is incomplete. This table holds around 70,000 clones, 75% to 95% found once. The sample here was PBMCs, taken after 12 months of ibrutinib treatment. The clonotype was recovered from a human donor with chronic lymphocytic leukemia. The chain combines TRBV25-1 with TRBJ2-3; D is tentatively TRBD1 or TRBD2 (5 bases each). CDR3 residues: CASSDSRGREYF. CDR3 nucleotides: TGTGCCAGCAGTGACTCTAGGGGACGGGAGTATTTT.